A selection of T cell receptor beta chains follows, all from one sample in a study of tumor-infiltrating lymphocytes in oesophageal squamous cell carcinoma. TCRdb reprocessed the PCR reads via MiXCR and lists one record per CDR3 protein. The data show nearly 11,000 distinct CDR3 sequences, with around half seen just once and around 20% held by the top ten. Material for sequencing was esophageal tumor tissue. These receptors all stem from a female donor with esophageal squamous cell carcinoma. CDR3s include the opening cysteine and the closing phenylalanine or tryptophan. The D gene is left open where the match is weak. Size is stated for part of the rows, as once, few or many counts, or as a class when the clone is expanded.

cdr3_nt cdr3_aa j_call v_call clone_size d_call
TGTGCCAGCAGCCCCCCAAGGGGGGTGAACACTGAAGCTTTCTTT CASSPPRGVNTEAFF TRBJ1-1 TRBV7-9 medium-sized NA
TGTGCCAGCAGTTACGAAACGGCCCTAGCCAAAAACATTCAGTACTTC CASSYETALAKNIQYF TRBJ2-4 TRBV6-6 NA NA
TGTGCCAGCAGCCTTGGGGGATCTTTCTCTGGGGCCAACGTCCTGACTTTC CASSLGGSFSGANVLTF TRBJ2-6 TRBV7-3 NA NA
TGTGCCAGCAGCTTGTCGGGGCCCCTAGTCTATGGCTACACCTTC CASSLSGPLVYGYTF TRBJ1-2 TRBV5-6 few NA
TGTGCCAGCAGGGACTCTGGGGCCAACGTCCTGACTTTC CASRDSGANVLTF TRBJ2-6 TRBV12-3/TRBV12-4 NA NA
TGTGCCAGCAGCCTTCTAGCGGGGAACTACAATGAGCAGTTCTTC CASSLLAGNYNEQFF TRBJ2-1 TRBV7-8 NA TRBD2
TGTGCCAGCAGCAGACAGATTAACTATGGCTACACCTTC CASSRQINYGYTF TRBJ1-2 TRBV12-3/TRBV12-4 NA NA
TGTGCCAGCAGCTTAACGGGGGGCTCCCCATCCTACGAGCAGTACTTC CASSLTGGSPSYEQYF TRBJ2-7 TRBV7-3 once NA
TGTGCCAGCAACCCCGGACAGAATCGACCCCTCCACTTT CASNPGQNRPLHF TRBJ1-6 TRBV7-3 NA NA
TGTGCCAGCAGCTTAGCGGTCGGGACAGGGCTAAATGAGCAGTTCTTC CASSLAVGTGLNEQFF TRBJ2-1 TRBV7-9 medium-sized TRBD1
TGTGCCAGCAGCCATACCCGGGACAGGGACTTCTTC CASSHTRDRDFF TRBJ2-1 TRBV7-8 few TRBD1
TGTGCCAGCAGCCACGGGGTTGGGGGGGGCACAGATACGCAGTATTTT CASSHGVGGGTDTQYF TRBJ2-3 TRBV11-2 once TRBD2
TGTGCCAGTAGTATAGCGGGAATCTACAATGAGCAGTTCTTC CASSIAGIYNEQFF TRBJ2-1 TRBV19 many NA
TGTGCCAGCAGCTTCCCCCAGACAGCTAACTATGGCTACACCTTC CASSFPQTANYGYTF TRBJ1-2 TRBV7-2 NA NA
TGTGCCAGCAGCCCGGACTCCCATACGCAGTATTTT CASSPDSHTQYF TRBJ2-3 TRBV7-2 NA NA
TGTGCCAGCAGAGAGAGCTCCTACGAGCAGTACTTC CASRESSYEQYF TRBJ2-7 TRBV6-1 NA NA
TGTGCCAGCAGCAAAGGGACTAGCGGGAGGGAGACCCAGTACTTC CASSKGTSGRETQYF TRBJ2-5 TRBV7-2 NA TRBD2
TGTGCCAGCGGCACGGACAGGTACGAGCAGTACTTT CASGTDRYEQYF TRBJ1-1 TRBV7-9 NA TRBD1
TGTGCCAGCAGGGCGCTAGGCGGGGGGGCGGATACGCAGTATTTT CASRALGGGADTQYF TRBJ2-3 TRBV6-1 NA TRBD2
TGTGCCAGCTCGACAGGGAGCTCCTACAATGAGCAGTTCTTC CASSTGSSYNEQFF TRBJ2-1 TRBV6-1 many TRBD1
TGCGCCAGCAGCTTGGGGGGGCAGAACACTGAAGCTTTCTTT CASSLGGQNTEAFF TRBJ1-1 TRBV5-1 many NA
TGTGCCAGCAGGACCGGGACAGGGGGAAACGAGCAGTACTTC CASRTGTGGNEQYF TRBJ2-7 TRBV6-1 few TRBD1
TGTGGCATCAGTGAACCCCCCGGCAATGAGCAGTTCTTC CGISEPPGNEQFF TRBJ2-1 TRBV10-3 NA NA
TGTGCCAGCAGTCGGACAGGGAGCACAGATACGCAGTATTTT CASSRTGSTDTQYF TRBJ2-3 TRBV6-1 medium-sized TRBD1
TGTGCCAGCAGCTTAGGATCTAGCGGGGGACACAATGAGGAGTACTTT CASSLGSSGGHNEEYF TRBJ1-1 TRBV7-9 NA NA
TGTGCCAGCGCTGGAGCCCGGACAGAAAAACCTGGGAGCGAGCAGTACTTC CASAGARTEKPGSEQYF TRBJ2-7 TRBV7-9 many NA
TGCGCCAGCAGCCTCACGCCGGCGGCAGATACGCAGTATTTT CASSLTPAADTQYF TRBJ2-3 TRBV5-1 medium-sized NA
TGTGCCAGCAGCTTAACCAGGGAGTACGAGCAGTACTTC CASSLTREYEQYF TRBJ2-7 TRBV7-3 NA NA
TGTGCCAGCAGCTTAGTCGGACTAGCGGGCGGCAATGAGCAGTTCTTC CASSLVGLAGGNEQFF TRBJ2-1 TRBV7-9 NA TRBD2
TGTGCCAGCAGCTGGGACAGATACTATGGCTACACCTTC CASSWDRYYGYTF TRBJ1-2 TRBV28 few TRBD1
TGTGCCAGCAGCCTGGGAGAAGGTCCCCAGCATTTT CASSLGEGPQHF TRBJ1-5 TRBV12-3/TRBV12-4 medium-sized NA
TGTGCCAGCAGCCGAGACAGGGGGCAAGAGACCCAGTACTTC CASSRDRGQETQYF TRBJ2-5 TRBV7-6 once TRBD1
TGTGCCAGCAGCTTGGCCCTTACGGGGTTACACAATGAGCAGTTCTTC CASSLALTGLHNEQFF TRBJ2-1 TRBV5-5 medium-sized NA
TGTGCCAGCAGCAGGGGCCTGTGGGAAGAGACCCAGTACTTC CASSRGLWEETQYF TRBJ2-5 TRBV7-6 NA NA
TGTGCCAGCAGCTTAGCGAGCGGGAGATTGCAAGAGACCCAGTACTTC CASSLASGRLQETQYF TRBJ2-5 TRBV7-2 few TRBD2
TGTGCCAGCAGTGAGGGACAGGGGGCAACAGCTGGGGCCAACGTCCTGACTTTC CASSEGQGATAGANVLTF TRBJ2-6 TRBV6-1 NA TRBD1
TGTGCCAGCAGTTACTCCCACAGGGGGCTAGTGAGTGGCTACACCTTC CASSYSHRGLVSGYTF TRBJ1-2 TRBV6-6 medium-sized TRBD1
TGTGCCAGCAGCTTGGACTTAGAGCAGTTCTTC CASSLDLEQFF TRBJ2-1 TRBV7-2 NA NA
TGTGCCAGCAGCCTACTCCGAGATACGCAGTATTTT CASSLLRDTQYF TRBJ2-3 TRBV7-4 few NA
TGTGCCAGCAGCTTAACAGGGGAGACCTCCTACAATGAGCAGTTCTTC CASSLTGETSYNEQFF TRBJ2-1 TRBV7-8 NA TRBD1
TGTGCCAGCAGTGGGGTATCCCAAGAGACCCAGTACTTC CASSGVSQETQYF TRBJ2-5 TRBV6-1 NA NA
TGTGCCAGCAGCCAAGGGAGCCACAATGAGCAGTACTTC CASSQGSHNEQYF TRBJ2-5 TRBV7-3 NA NA
TGTGCCAGCAGCTTAGTTGGGTGGGGGGGCTTCGAGCAGTACTTC CASSLVGWGGFEQYF TRBJ2-7 TRBV7-8 NA NA
TGTGCCAGCAGTTCGCCAGGGGCCGGCGTGGACTTC CASSSPGAGVDF TRBJ2-5 TRBV7-2 NA NA
TGCGCCAGCAGCCCGGGACAGGCGGGCTACACCTTC CASSPGQAGYTF TRBJ1-2 TRBV5-1 NA TRBD1
TGCGCCAGCAGCTTCCTAGCGGGGGGGTTACCCTCTGGGGGTGAGCAGTTCTTC CASSFLAGGLPSGGEQFF TRBJ2-1 TRBV5-1 NA TRBD2
TGTGCCAGCAGCCAGCAGGGGGCCAATTCACCCCTCCACTTC CASSQQGANSPLHF TRBJ2-3 TRBV7-2 NA TRBD1
TGTGCCAGCACGAGCGGGTCCTACAATGAGCAGTTCTTC CASTSGSYNEQFF TRBJ2-1 TRBV7-6 few NA
TGTGCCAGCAGTGAATATGGGGATCCGGGGTATGGCTACACCTTC CASSEYGDPGYGYTF TRBJ1-2 TRBV6-1 medium-sized NA
TGTGCCAGCAGCTTAGCTATAGGGAGACGACAGTTCTTC CASSLAIGRRQFF TRBJ2-1 TRBV7-6 few NA
TGCGCCAGCCGCAGGAGCTCTGGGGCCAACGTCCTGACTTTC CASRRSSGANVLTF TRBJ2-6 TRBV5-1 many NA